The T cell receptor beta chain under discussion was sequenced for a study of T cells in localized non-small cell lung cancer. Sequencing was performed with immunoSEQ multiplex PCR; in TCRdb, only in-frame clones are kept and a portion is missing. Of around 1,800 clones listed, about 32% are singletons. This clone was detected a few times. The CDR3 extends over 15 amino acids. The V gene's germline CDR1 is MNHGY and CDR2 SAAAGT. The V gene lost 6 bases and the J gene lost 0 bases, with 11 bases spanning the gap. This clonotype originated in a woman between 35 and 75 years old with stage I lung adenocarcinoma. Sequencing was performed on normal lung tissue next to the tumor, taken before any cancer treatment. The chain carries TRBV6-8 and TRBJ1-4; no clear D gene. The CDR3 bases are TGTGCCAGCAGGGCTAAACTTTCAACTAATGAAAAACTGTTTTTT. Its protein product is CASRAKLSTNEKLFF.